This T cell receptor (beta chain) was documented in a study of T cell repertoires in cytomegalovirus infection. Study background: CMV epitopes, recently identified HLA-C-restricted and well-studied HLA-B-restricted, were used. CMV infection plus the matching HLA type was flagged by public TCR beta signatures. Study observations and caveats: Using cumulative public TCR beta family frequency, the authors identified those who carried CMV together with the relevant HLA. HLA-C-restricted, CMV-specific TCR beta clonotypes were dominant ex vivo.

The table lists this clonotype with a few counts. The antigen remains undetermined. The CDR3 contains 12 residues. CDR1 and CDR2 (germline): LGHDT, YNNKEL (reference sequence). V shed 2 bases, J shed 7 bases, and the junction held 1 base outside the gene matches. From the reads, TCRdb called clonotypes with MiXCR, one entry per CDR3 protein. The sample has some 270,000 distinct CDR3 sequences, under 25% seen once. The receptor's source is a human donor in good health (CMV status not recorded). Some clones in this sample may be carry-over from other donors' samples. This sequence joins TRBV3-1 and TRBJ1-2, with 7 bases aligning to TRBD1. The material sequenced was cultured PBMCs, taken from culture after CMV antigen stimulation. The CDR3 DNA follows: TGTGCCAGCAGCCAAAGGACAGGTGGCTACACCTTC. As protein: CASSQRTGGYTF.